Listed below are T cell receptor beta chains from one sample, sequenced in a study of T cell repertoires in cytomegalovirus infection. TCRdb called the reads again in MiXCR, with one record for every CDR3 protein. The sample lists 740,000 or so distinct CDR3 sequences; roughly 35% were seen once. Input material: PBMCs. The source is a human donor in good health (CMV status not recorded). Some clones in this sample may be carry-over from other donors' samples. Both conserved end residues are part of each CDR3. D genes are given only for firm matches. Clone size is shown for a subset of rows, as once, few, many or a class of expanded clone.

clone_size j_call d_call v_call cdr3_aa cdr3_nt
many TRBJ2-4 TRBD1 TRBV7-4 CASSSLPPGQNTKNIQYF TGTGCCAGCAGCTCCCTCCCCCCGGGACAGAATACAAAAAACATTCAGTACTTC
. TRBJ2-7 . TRBV5-1 CASSLEPGNEQYF TGCGCCAGCAGCTTGGAACCGGGTAACGAGCAGTACTTC
few TRBJ1-5 . TRBV12-3/TRBV12-4 CASSFGAPYSNQPQHF TGTGCCAGCAGTTTCGGGGCACCTTATAGCAATCAGCCCCAGCATTTT
many TRBJ1-2 . TRBV6-1 CASSEALRTAINYGYTF TGTGCCAGCAGTGAAGCCCTCCGGACAGCAATCAACTATGGCTACACCTTC
. TRBJ2-7 . TRBV7-2 CASSFRLGQRSMVQYF TGTGCCAGCAGCTTTCGCCTCGGACAGAGGTCCATGGTGCAGTACTTC
few TRBJ1-1 TRBD1 TRBV5-4 CASSFQTGWATEAFF TGTGCCAGCAGCTTCCAGACAGGGTGGGCCACTGAAGCTTTCTTT
once TRBJ1-2 . TRBV19 CVSEQGEVYGYTF TGTGTCAGCGAACAGGGTGAAGTTTATGGCTACACCTTC
few TRBJ2-5 . TRBV6-6 CASTQGGAGRQTQYF TGTGCCAGCACCCAAGGGGGGGCAGGTCGTCAGACCCAGTACTTC
. TRBJ1-6 . TRBV11-2 CASRQSSYNSPLHF TGTGCCAGCAGGCAGAGCTCCTATAATTCACCCCTCCACTTT
many TRBJ1-1 TRBD1 TRBV7-6 CASSRRDSTEAFF TGTGCCAGCAGCAGAAGGGACAGCACTGAAGCTTTCTTT
. TRBJ1-4 . TRBV2 CASSGRLNEKLFF TGTGCCAGCAGTGGACGGCTGAATGAAAAACTGTTTTTT